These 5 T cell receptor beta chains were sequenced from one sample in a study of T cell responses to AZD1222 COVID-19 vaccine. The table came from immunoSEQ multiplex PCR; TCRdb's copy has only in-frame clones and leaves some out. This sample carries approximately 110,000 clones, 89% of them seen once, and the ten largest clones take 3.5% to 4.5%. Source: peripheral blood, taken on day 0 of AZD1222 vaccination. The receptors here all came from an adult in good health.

DNA of the CDR3: TGCGCCAGCAGCCTGATAGGACTAGCGGGAGAGAGAGAGCAGTTCTTC. This gives the protein CASSLIGLAGEREQFF. The chain employs TRBV5-1 and TRBJ2-1, with TRBD2 matching 13 bases. The germline V gene has CDR1 SGHRS and CDR2 YFSETQ. CDR3 length: 16 residues. The ends lost 4 bases at V and 10 bases at J; junction bases unmatched: 11.

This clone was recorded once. CDR3 nucleotide sequence: TGTGCCAGTAGTATCAGGCGTGAAAAACTGTTTTTT. As protein: CASSIRREKLFF. The gene calls are TRBV19 and TRBJ1-4; D is unclear. The V and J ends lost 3 bases and 7 bases respectively, with 6 bases between them. Germline CDR1 and CDR2: LNHDA and SQIVND (reference sequence). The CDR3 consists of 12 residues.

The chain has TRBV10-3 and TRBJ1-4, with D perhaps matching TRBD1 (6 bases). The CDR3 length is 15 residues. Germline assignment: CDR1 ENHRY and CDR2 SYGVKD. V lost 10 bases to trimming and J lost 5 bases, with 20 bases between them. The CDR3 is CATRQAKTQNEKLFF. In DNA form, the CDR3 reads TGTGCCACCCGACAGGCCAAGACTCAAAATGAAAAACTGTTTTTT.

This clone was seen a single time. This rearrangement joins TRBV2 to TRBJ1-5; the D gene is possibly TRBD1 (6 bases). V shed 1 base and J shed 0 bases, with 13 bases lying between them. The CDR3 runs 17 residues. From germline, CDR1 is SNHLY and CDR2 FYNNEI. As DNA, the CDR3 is TGTGCCAGCAGTGAAGAGTCCGGGACAAATAGCAATCAGCCCCAGCATTTT. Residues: CASSEESGTNSNQPQHF.

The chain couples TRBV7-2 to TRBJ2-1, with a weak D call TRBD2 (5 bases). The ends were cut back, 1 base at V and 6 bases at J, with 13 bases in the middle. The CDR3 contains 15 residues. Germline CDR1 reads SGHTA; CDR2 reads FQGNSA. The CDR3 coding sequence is TGTGCCAGCAGCTTAGGAGTGGGCCGGGGCAATGAGCAGTTCTTC. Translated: CASSLGVGRGNEQFF.